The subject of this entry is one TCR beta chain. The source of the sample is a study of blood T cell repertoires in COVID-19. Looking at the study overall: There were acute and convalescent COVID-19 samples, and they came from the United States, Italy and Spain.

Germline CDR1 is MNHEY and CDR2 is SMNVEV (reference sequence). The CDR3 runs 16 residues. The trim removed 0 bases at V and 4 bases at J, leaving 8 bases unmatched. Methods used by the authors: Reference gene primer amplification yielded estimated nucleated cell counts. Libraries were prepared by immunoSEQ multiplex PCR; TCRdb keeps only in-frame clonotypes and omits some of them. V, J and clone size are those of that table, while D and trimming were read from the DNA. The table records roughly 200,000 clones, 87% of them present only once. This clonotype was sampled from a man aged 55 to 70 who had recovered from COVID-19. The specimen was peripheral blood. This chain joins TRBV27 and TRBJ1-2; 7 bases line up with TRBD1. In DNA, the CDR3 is TGTGCCAGCAGTTTATCGAAGGGACAGACGCTCTATGGCTACACCTTC. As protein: CASSLSKGQTLYGYTF.